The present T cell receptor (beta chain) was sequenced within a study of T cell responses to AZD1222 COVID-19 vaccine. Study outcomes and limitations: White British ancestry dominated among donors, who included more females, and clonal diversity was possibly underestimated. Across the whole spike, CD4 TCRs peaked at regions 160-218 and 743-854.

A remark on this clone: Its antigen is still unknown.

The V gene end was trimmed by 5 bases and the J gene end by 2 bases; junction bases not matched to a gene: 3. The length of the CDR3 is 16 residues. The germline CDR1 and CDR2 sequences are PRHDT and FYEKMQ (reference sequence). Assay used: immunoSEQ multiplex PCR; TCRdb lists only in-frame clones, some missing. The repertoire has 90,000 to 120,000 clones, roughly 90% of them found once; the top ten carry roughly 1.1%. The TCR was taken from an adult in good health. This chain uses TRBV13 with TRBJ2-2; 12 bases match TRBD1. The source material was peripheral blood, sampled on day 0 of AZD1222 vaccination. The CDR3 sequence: CASSTGTGGNTGELFF. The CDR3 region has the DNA TGTGCCAGCAGCACCGGGACAGGGGGCAACACCGGGGAGCTGTTTTTT.